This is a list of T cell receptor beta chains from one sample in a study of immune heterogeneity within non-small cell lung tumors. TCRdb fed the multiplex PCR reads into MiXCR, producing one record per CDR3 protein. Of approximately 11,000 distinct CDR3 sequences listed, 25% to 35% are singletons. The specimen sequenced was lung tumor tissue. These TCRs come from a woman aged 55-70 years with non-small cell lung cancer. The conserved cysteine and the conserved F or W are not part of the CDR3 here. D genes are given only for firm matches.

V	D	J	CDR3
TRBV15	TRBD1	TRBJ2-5	ATSRETGGVTQY
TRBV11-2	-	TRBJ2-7	ASSLARPYEQY
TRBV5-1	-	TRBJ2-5	ASLRGAGGRETQY
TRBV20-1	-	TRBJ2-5	SAILEKQETQY
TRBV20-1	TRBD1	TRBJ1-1	SAGGTGAANTEAF
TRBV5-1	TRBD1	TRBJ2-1	TSGQANEQF
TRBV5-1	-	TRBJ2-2	ASSLASNTGELF
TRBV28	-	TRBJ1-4	ASSYRTPNEKLF
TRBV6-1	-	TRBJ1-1	ASSEKGMGFTEAF
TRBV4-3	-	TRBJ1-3	ASSQDGSPGNTIY
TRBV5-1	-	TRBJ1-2	ASSLEGSAYGYT
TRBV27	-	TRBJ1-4	ASSSRGRTTNEKLF
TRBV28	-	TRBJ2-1	ASSSPIFSYNEQF
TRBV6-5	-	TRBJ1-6	ASSYSTLGNNSPLH
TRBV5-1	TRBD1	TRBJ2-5	ASSRTGQQETQY
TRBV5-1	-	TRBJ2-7	ASSPGVTSYEQY
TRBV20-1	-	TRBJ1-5	SAPLVVLSNQPQH